This entry describes one T cell receptor (beta chain). The repertoire was sequenced with immunoSEQ multiplex PCR; TCRdb's copy has only in-frame clones and lacks some. This sample has fewer than 30,000 clones, with about 80% found just once. Germline V gene lookup returns CDR1 LNHDA and CDR2 SQIVND (reference sequence). The CDR3 covers 12 residues. Unmatched junction bases numbered 0, after V lost 6 bases and J lost 5 bases. The sample comes from a study of T cells in localized non-small cell lung cancer. The TCR was taken from a man aged 35 to 69 with stage III lung adenocarcinoma. The sample here was peripheral blood mononuclear cells, taken before any cancer treatment. The chain has TRBV19 and TRBJ2-7; 11 positions match TRBD2. Written as DNA, the CDR3 is TGTGCCAGTAGGGGACTAGCGGACGAGCAGTACTTC. Its translation: CASRGLADEQYF.